Presented here are 7 T cell receptor beta chains from one specimen sequenced in a study of Ad26.COV2.S vaccination and SARS-CoV-2 variants. Treatment indicated: some 20 received Ad26.COV2.S at low or high dose, single or two shots; about 5 received placebo; per-sample allocation not given. Day 63 after the first injection of vaccine or placebo was the sampling time. Profiling relied on immunoSEQ multiplex PCR, and the TCRdb table lists in-frame clones only, not all of them. The sample contains 300,000 to 400,000 clones, roughly 88% of which appear only once. The sample was peripheral blood, taken in a trial of Ad26.COV2.S vaccine versus placebo. These receptors were taken from a person aged 18-60 years who received the Ad26.COV2.S COVID-19 vaccine or a placebo.

The J gene is TRBJ2-3, the V gene TRBV27; D unresolved. The CDR3 loop spans 13 amino acids. Per the germline V gene, CDR1 is MNHEY and CDR2 is SMNVEV (reference sequence). The germline V and J ends were trimmed by 6 bases and 1 base, with 8 bases remaining between them. The CDR3 sequence is CASSPVGTDTQYF. CDR3 bases: TGTGCCAGCAGCCCAGTCGGCACAGATACGCAGTATTTT.

V usage is TRBV5-3 and J usage is TRBJ1-1; TRBD1 might be the D (6 bases). TRBV5-3 is assigned to the ORF class and has an uncertain function. CDR3 length: 14 amino acids. Trimming removed 9 bases from V and 0 bases from J, with 15 bases in between. CDR3 amino acids: CATWGDKLNTEAFF. The CDR3 bases are TGTGCCACCTGGGGGGACAAATTGAACACTGAAGCTTTCTTT.

This chain links TRBV12-3 or TRBV12-4 with TRBJ2-1; 10 nucleotides agree with TRBD2. The CDR3 has 13 residues. J lost 10 bases, V lost 6 bases, and 6 bases had no gene match. The CDR3 DNA follows: TGTGCCAGCAGGGTTTTACTAGCGGGGGAGCAGTTCTTC. Protein sequence: CASRVLLAGEQFF.

V usage is TRBV4-3 and J usage is TRBJ2-2; D not certain. V dropped 1 base and J dropped 1 base, with 7 bases sitting between them. The CDR3 contains 15 residues. The germline CDR1 and CDR2 sequences are LGHNA and YSLEER. The CDR3, as DNA: TGCGCCAGCAGCCAAGTAGGCGGGAACACCGGGGAGCTGTTTTTT. It yields the protein CASSQVGGNTGELFF.

The V gene is TRBV5-5, the J gene TRBJ1-5, with 11 nucleotides matching TRBD1. J gave up 6 bases and V 2 bases, and 7 bases lay outside the gene matches. The CDR3 spans 16 residues. Germline CDR1 and CDR2: SGHKS and YYEKEE (reference sequence). CDR3 nucleotides: TGTGCCAGCAGCTTTGGACAGGGGGCCTGGGGTCAGCCCCAGCATTTT. It specifies CASSFGQGAWGQPQHF.

This chain links TRBV19 with TRBJ2-2; 9 bases agree with TRBD1. Losses at the gene ends were 6 bases for V and 7 bases for J; bases not matched to a gene: 6. CDR1 and CDR2 from the germline V gene are LNHDA and SQIVND (reference sequence). CDR3 length: 14 residues. CDR3 nucleotides: TGTGCCAGTAGAAACAGGGGGCTCGGCGGGGAGCTGTTTTTT. Translated: CASRNRGLGGELFF.

The rearrangement links TRBV12-3 or TRBV12-4 to TRBJ2-6; D perhaps matches TRBD2 (5 bases). The length of the CDR3 is 13 residues. The V gene lost 4 bases and the J gene lost 13 bases, with 14 bases spanning the gap. CDR3 sequence (DNA): TGTGCCAGCAGTTCGGGGAGACGGTCTGTCCTGACTTTC. Amino acid sequence: CASSSGRRSVLTF.